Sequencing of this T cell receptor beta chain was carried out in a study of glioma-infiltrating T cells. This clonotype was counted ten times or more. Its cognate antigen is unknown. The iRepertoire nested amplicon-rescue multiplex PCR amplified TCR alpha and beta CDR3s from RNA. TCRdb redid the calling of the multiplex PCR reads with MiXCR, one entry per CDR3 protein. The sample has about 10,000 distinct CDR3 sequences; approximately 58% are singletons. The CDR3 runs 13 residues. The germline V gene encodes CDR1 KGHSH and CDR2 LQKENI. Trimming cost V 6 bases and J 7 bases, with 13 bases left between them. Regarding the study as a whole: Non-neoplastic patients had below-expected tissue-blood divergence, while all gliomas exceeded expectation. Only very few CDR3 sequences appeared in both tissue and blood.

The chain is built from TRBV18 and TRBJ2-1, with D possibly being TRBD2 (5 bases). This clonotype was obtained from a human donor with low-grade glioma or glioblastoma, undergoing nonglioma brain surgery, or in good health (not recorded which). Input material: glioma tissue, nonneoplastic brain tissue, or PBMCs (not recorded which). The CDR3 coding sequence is TGTGCCAGCTCGGCGGTACGGGGAAATGAGCAGTTCTTC. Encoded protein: CASSAVRGNEQFF.